This T cell receptor (beta chain) emerged from a study of regulatory T cells in long-lasting Graves disease. Comment on this clonotype: Its target is not known.

Notes on the study in general: Persistent disease preferred TRBV28, TRBJ1-2 and TRBJ2-5.

With iRepertoire HTBI primers and Arm-PCR of CDR3 regions, TCR beta libraries were built. TCRdb processed the multiplex PCR reads anew with MiXCR; each CDR3 protein has one entry. The sample lists around 300,000 distinct CDR3 sequences; under 25% were seen once. After removal of 4 bases from V and 0 bases from J, the junction contained 5 bases not matched to a gene. The CDR3 consists of 15 residues. Germline V gene data show CDR1 as DFQATT and CDR2 as SNEGSKA (reference sequence). As for time point: persistent/refractory GD, antithyroid drugs over 5 years with positive TRAb. The TCR library was made from RNA extracted from PBMCs.

The TCR was taken from a female donor with Graves disease. This specimen was peripheral blood mononuclear cells (PBMCs), taken when the disease was refractory, from a patient treated with antithyroid drugs. V gene TRBV20-1 combines with J gene TRBJ1-5, with 8 bases matching TRBD1. CDR3 coding DNA: TGCAGTGCTAAAGGACAGGGAGATAGCAATCAGCCCCAGCATTTT. This sequence encodes CSAKGQGDSNQPQHF.